The 32 T cell receptor beta chains given below trace back to one sample, sequenced in a study of early T cells in non-severe SARS-CoV-2 infection. TCRdb reprocessed the 5' RACE reads via MiXCR and lists one record per CDR3 protein. Of roughly 90,000 distinct CDR3 sequences in the sample, around an eighth were seen once. Source material: whole blood. The receptors here all came from an adult who was a healthcare worker with PCR-confirmed SARS-CoV-2 infection or an uninfected control (not recorded which).

The gene calls are TRBV11-2 and TRBJ2-7, with D possibly TRBD1 on 6 matching bases. Looked up from germline, CDR1 is SGHAT and CDR2 is FQNNGV. The V gene lost 6 bases and the J gene lost 3 bases, with 18 bases spanning the gap. The CDR3 has 15 amino acids. The CDR3, as DNA: TGTGCCAGCAGACCCGTCCCGGACAGACTCTACGAGCAGTACTTC. It yields the protein CASRPVPDRLYEQYF.

In this sample, this clonotype turned up once. An end of the junction differs from the germline gene, which may be a read error. The V and J genes are TRBV11-2 and TRBJ2-1; D is ambiguous. The CDR3 sequence is 11 residues long. Germline assignment: CDR1 SGHAT and CDR2 FQNNGV. The CDR3 region is CASGLNNEQFF. The CDR3 nucleotides are TGTGCCAGCGGCTTAAACAATGAGCAGTTCTTC. Filled out from reference TRBV11-2 and TRBJ2-1, the complete variable domain reads EAGVAQSPRYKIIEKRQSVAFWCNPISGHATLYWYQQILGQGPKLLIQFQNNGVVDDSQLPKDRFSAERLKGVDSTLKIQPAKLEDSAVYLCASGLNNEQFFGPGTRLTVL.

With respect to this clonotype: A read error may produce the germline difference seen at one junction end. V gene TRBV7-3 combines with J gene TRBJ2-7; D remains unclear. CDR1 SGHTA and CDR2 FQGTGA come from the germline V gene. The CDR3 contains 13 residues. This CDR3 reads CASSSTVSSEQYF. The CDR3 DNA follows: TGTGCCAGCAGCTCGACGGTGTCCTCCGAGCAGTACTTC. The full variable domain, rest sourced from reference TRBV7-3 and TRBJ2-7, is GAGVSQTPSNKVTEKGKYVELRCDPISGHTALYWYRQSLGQGPEFLIYFQGTGAADDSGLPNDRFFAVRPEGSVSTLKIQRTERGDSAVYLCASSSTVSSEQYFGPGTRLTVT.

This chain connects TRBV11-2 to TRBJ2-5; D uncertain. The V gene lost 4 bases and the J gene lost 5 bases, with 11 bases spanning the gap. Per germline, CDR1 SGHAT and CDR2 FQNNGV. The CDR3 is 13 amino acids. CDR3 sequence reads: CASSSTPWETQYF. The DNA of the CDR3 is TGTGCCAGCAGCTCGACACCCTGGGAGACCCAGTACTTC.

This clonotype was found a few times. This sequence joins TRBV18 and TRBJ1-5; 8 bases are shared with TRBD1. The CDR3 runs to 17 residues. Germline V lookup: CDR1 KGHSH, CDR2 LQKENI. V lost 3 bases to trimming and J lost 7 bases; unmatched junction nucleotides: 14. The CDR3 spells CASSPDNTGGALQPQHF. The CDR3 coding sequence is TGTGCCAGCTCACCCGATAATACAGGGGGAGCATTACAGCCCCAGCATTTT.

The V and J genes are TRBV5-1 and TRBJ1-4, with D hard to call. V lost 0 bases, J lost 4 bases, and 13 bases lay in between. Germline V gene lookup returns CDR1 SGHRS and CDR2 YFSETQ. This CDR3 is 16 amino acids long. CDR3 DNA: TGCGCCAGCAGCTTGGCCCCGGGCACGGGTAATGAAAAACTGTTTTTT. This encodes CASSLAPGTGNEKLFF.

The chain combines TRBV28 with TRBJ2-5, with no clear D. Trimming removed 3 bases at V and 1 base at J, with 9 bases between. The V gene's germline CDR1 is MDHEN and CDR2 SYDVKM. CDR3 length: 14 amino acids. The CDR3 bases are TGTGCCAGCAGTTTTAGCACCACCCAAGAGACCCAGTACTTC. It yields the protein CASSFSTTQETQYF.

This clonotype came up a few times. The chain uses TRBV7-6 and TRBJ2-7, with a weak D call TRBD1 (7 bases). CDR1 SGHVS and CDR2 FNYEAQ come from the germline V gene. The CDR3 is 14 residues long. The V gene lost 6 bases and the J gene lost 8 bases, with 20 bases spanning the gap. The CDR3 sequence: CASSPPKGAGKQYF. The CDR3 coding sequence is TGTGCCAGCAGTCCTCCCAAGGGGGCGGGGAAGCAGTACTTC.

This clonotype occurred many times. This chain joins TRBV10-2 and TRBJ2-1, with TRBD2 as a possible D gene (5 bases). The CDR3 has 13 amino acids. Germline V gene sequence: CDR1 WSHSY, CDR2 SAAADI. V lost 7 bases and J 5 bases, leaving 12 bases between the germline ends. This chain's CDR3 is CASKLAGNNEQFF. The CDR3 DNA reads TGCGCCAGCAAGCTAGCCGGGAACAATGAGCAGTTCTTC.

A few counts support this clonotype. The rearrangement uses TRBV6-4 and TRBJ1-5; D is unresolved. Trimming took off 7 bases at V and 3 bases at J, with 22 bases between the two ends. The CDR3 runs 17 residues. The germline V gene encodes CDR1 MRHNA and CDR2 SNTAGT. The CDR3 DNA sequence: TGTGCCAGCAACCCCCCGGACCCGGGGAAGGCCAATCAGCCCCAGCATTTT. Protein sequence: CASNPPDPGKANQPQHF.

The rearrangement links TRBV7-8 to TRBJ2-1; 11 nucleotides align to TRBD2. From germline, CDR1 is SGHVS and CDR2 FQNEAQ. The CDR3 sequence is 16 residues long. V gave up 0 bases and J gave up 5 bases; unmatched junction bases: 3. The CDR3: CASSLAGLADDNEQFF. DNA for the CDR3: TGTGCCAGCAGCTTAGCGGGACTAGCGGATGACAATGAGCAGTTCTTC.

This clonotype was counted between two and nine times. V usage is TRBV10-3 and J usage is TRBJ2-7, with TRBD1 identical over 7 bases. CDR1 ENHRY and CDR2 SYGVKD come from the germline V gene. CDR3 length: 13 amino acids. The trim removed 10 bases at V and 5 bases at J, leaving 11 bases unmatched. The CDR3 region is CATSDRVRDEQYF. The CDR3 coding sequence is TGTGCCACGTCAGACAGGGTACGCGACGAGCAGTACTTC.

J is TRBJ2-7 and V is TRBV14, with TRBD1 matching over 7 bases. Germline V CDR1 and CDR2: SGHDN, FVKESK. The CDR3 extends over 14 amino acids. After removal of 6 bases from V and 0 bases from J, the junction contained 5 bases not matched to a gene. The CDR3 loop reads CASRKTGSSYEQYF. For the CDR3, the DNA is TGTGCCAGCAGGAAGACAGGGAGCTCCTACGAGCAGTACTTC.

This clonotype was seen a few times. The CDR3: CASSLRTGGPEKLFF. The CDR3 region has the DNA TGTGCCAGCAGTCTAAGAACAGGGGGCCCTGAAAAACTGTTTTTT. The chain carries TRBV12-3 or TRBV12-4 and TRBJ1-4; 9 bases are a match to TRBD1. V shed 5 bases, J shed 7 bases, and the junction held 8 bases outside the gene matches. This CDR3 region has 15 residues.

This clonotype was recorded at least ten times. The chain combines TRBV10-2 with TRBJ2-4; perhaps TRBD2 as D (5 bases). The CDR3 runs 18 residues. CDR1 and CDR2 (germline): WSHSY, SAAADI. Trimming took off 4 bases at V and 0 bases at J, with 19 bases between the two ends. The CDR3 DNA sequence: TGCGCCAGCAGTGGGGCCCCTGGCAGCGGAGTAGCCAAAAACATTCAGTACTTC. Its translation is CASSGAPGSGVAKNIQYF.

This CDR3 is CASSLLPQRDGEKLFF. The CDR3 DNA reads TGCGCCAGCAGCTTGTTGCCGCAAAGGGACGGCGAAAAACTGTTTTTT. V is TRBV5-1 and J is TRBJ1-4; weak D call: TRBD1 (5 bases). The CDR3 covers 16 residues. Germline CDR1 and CDR2: SGHRS and YFSETQ. V dropped 1 base and J dropped 8 bases, with 18 bases sitting between them.

The V call is TRBV28, the J call TRBJ2-7, with D uncertain. This CDR3 spans 11 amino acids. The V end was cut by 6 bases, the J end by 2 bases, with 5 bases between. Germline V lookup: CDR1 MDHEN, CDR2 SYDVKM. CDR3 DNA: TGTGCCAGCAGGAGTACCTACGAGCAGTACTTC. It translates to CASRSTYEQYF.

This clonotype was observed many times. The rearrangement links TRBV27 to TRBJ2-7, with TRBD1 matching 9 bases. Germline CDR1 MNHEY, CDR2 SMNVEV (reference sequence). CDR3 length: 15 residues. V trimming: 6 bases; J trimming: 1 base; junction bases outside the gene matches: 7. The CDR3 loop is CASSRPGQGSYEQYF. The CDR3 DNA reads as TGTGCCAGCAGCCGGCCGGGACAGGGATCCTACGAGCAGTACTTC.

This clonotype was picked up a small number of times. This sequence joins TRBV29-1 and TRBJ1-2, with D perhaps matching TRBD1 (5 bases). CDR3 size: 13 residues. V was trimmed by 1 base and J by 7 bases, leaving 13 bases between them. CDR1 and CDR2 from the germline V gene are SQVTM and ANQGSEA. The CDR3: CSVEAGTVFGYTF. CDR3 nucleotides: TGCAGCGTTGAAGCCGGGACGGTCTTTGGCTACACCTTC.

This clonotype was seen a few times. The chain joins TRBV29-1 to TRBJ2-7; maybe TRBD1 (7 bases). V was shortened by 6 bases and J by 1 base, with 16 bases between the two germline ends. The CDR3 is made up of 14 amino acids. Per germline, CDR1 SQVTM and CDR2 ANQGSEA. CDR3 sequence (DNA): TGCAGCGTAAACGGACAGGAGGGTTCCTACGAGCAGTACTTC. It is translated as CSVNGQEGSYEQYF.

This clonotype has just one count. This chain uses TRBV6-2 or TRBV6-3 with TRBJ1-2, with D perhaps TRBD1 (5 bases). The V gene's germline CDR1 is MNHEY and CDR2 SVGEGT. The length of the CDR3 is 14 residues. Deletions cut 7 bases from V and 7 bases from J, with 19 bases between. CDR3 in DNA: TGTGCCAGCAATGCAGGGAAGCGGGGATCTGGCTACACCTTC. Its protein is CASNAGKRGSGYTF.

The chain carries TRBV21-1 and TRBJ2-1; TRBD2 reflects the table's D call only, with no check against the DNA. TRBV21-1 is reported as a pseudogene. CDR3 length: 17 residues. The CDR3 loop is CASSKGPGLADYNEQFF. The CDR3 DNA follows: TGTGCCAGCAGCAAAGGGCCGGGACTAGCGGACTACAATGAGCAGTTCTTC.

Many counts were recorded for this clonotype. CDR3: CASSSASMDSYEQYF. CDR3 in DNA: TGTGCCAGCAGCTCCGCGTCCATGGACTCCTACGAGCAGTACTTC. The rearrangement joins TRBV11-2 to TRBJ2-7; D is ambiguous. Germline V gene data show CDR1 as SGHAT and CDR2 as FQNNGV. This CDR3 region has 15 residues. Trimming cost V 4 bases and J 0 bases, with 13 bases left between them.

V and J are TRBV3-1 and TRBJ2-7; 7 nucleotides line up with TRBD2. J was trimmed by 3 bases and V by 4 bases; bases with no gene match: 9. The V gene's germline CDR1 is LGHDT and CDR2 YNNKEL (reference sequence). This CDR3 comprises 15 residues. This CDR3 is CASSPSGGSLYEQYF. The CDR3 DNA reads TGTGCCAGCAGCCCCTCCGGCGGGAGTCTCTACGAGCAGTACTTC.

This clonotype was seen at least ten times. This chain joins TRBV11-2 and TRBJ1-2; weak D call: TRBD1 (5 bases). Germline V gives CDR1 SGHAT, CDR2 FQNNGV. The CDR3 totals 14 residues. V lost 4 bases, J lost 1 base, and 10 bases lay in between. The CDR3, as DNA: TGTGCCAGCAGCTCGTCGGGGGGTAACTATGGCTACACCTTC. This gives the protein CASSSSGGNYGYTF.

This clonotype has a count of ten or more. The J gene is TRBJ2-1, the V gene TRBV2; D is possibly TRBD2 (6 bases). The V end was cut by 4 bases, the J end by 6 bases, with 7 bases between. The CDR3 is 12 amino acids. CDR1 is SNHLY, CDR2 FYNNEI, per germline. CDR3 nucleotide sequence: TGTGCCAGCAGTGGGGGGGTCAATGAGCAGTTCTTC. It is translated as CASSGGVNEQFF.

In DNA, the CDR3 is TGTGCCAGCTCACCGGACAGGGTTTCCACTGAAGCTTTCTTT. It yields the protein CASSPDRVSTEAFF. The V call is TRBV18, the J call TRBJ1-1; 8 nucleotides align to TRBD1. The germline gives CDR1 KGHSH, CDR2 LQKENI. J was trimmed by 4 bases and V by 3 bases; bases with no gene match: 4. The CDR3 is 14 amino acids.

The chain recombines TRBV5-5 with TRBJ2-7; no definite D call. In germline, CDR1 is SGHKS, CDR2 YYEKEE (reference sequence). The V end lost 4 bases, the J end lost 1 base, and 12 bases lay between the germline ends. CDR3 length: 14 residues. This chain's CDR3 is CASSLGTISYEQYF. As DNA, the CDR3 is TGTGCCAGCAGCCTAGGAACTATATCCTACGAGCAGTACTTC.

This clonotype was picked up a small number of times. CDR3 residues: CASSENARDAVDTQYF. Here the CDR3 DNA reads TGTGCCAGCAGTGAAAATGCCAGGGACGCAGTGGATACGCAGTATTTT. The gene calls are TRBV6-1 and TRBJ2-3; either TRBD1 or TRBD2 may fit D (5 bases each). The CDR3 is 16 residues long. Trimming removed 2 bases from V and 6 bases from J, with 18 bases in between. Looked up from germline, CDR1 is MNHNS and CDR2 is SASEGT.

This clonotype was seen many times. The chain carries TRBV7-8 and TRBJ2-1; D is ambiguous. Trimming removed 6 bases from V and 0 bases from J, with 6 bases in between. This CDR3 region has 13 residues. Germline values: CDR1 SGHVS, CDR2 FQNEAQ. The CDR3 protein is CASRPDSYNEQFF. The CDR3 DNA is TGTGCCAGCAGGCCCGACTCCTACAATGAGCAGTTCTTC.

CDR3 protein: CSARDPGLSGNTIYF. CDR3 coding DNA: TGCAGTGCTAGAGATCCCGGACTCTCTGGAAACACCATATATTTT. The chain combines TRBV20-1 with TRBJ1-3; the D is unclear. Germline CDR1 is DFQATT and CDR2 is SNEGSKA (reference sequence). The CDR3 contains 15 residues. Trimming pared 0 bases from V and 0 bases from J, leaving 9 bases between.

The chain joins TRBV24-1 to TRBJ2-3, with D uncertain. V was shortened by 4 bases and J by 4 bases, with 11 bases between the two germline ends. Germline lookup yields CDR1 KGHDR and CDR2 SFDVKD. This CDR3 region has 14 residues. The CDR3 DNA reads TGTGCCACCAGTGACCCCCGTCCCGCAGATACGCAGTATTTT. This sequence encodes CATSDPRPADTQYF.